This entry lists 32 T cell receptor beta chains sequenced from one sample in a study of control samples from healthy donors and cancer patients (dated by TCRdb to the early 2020s). Library preparation used the immunoSEQ multiplex PCR assay. Imported from immuneACCESS, the table was reduced by TCRdb to in-frame sequences with V and J called. These copies leave out some clones; in studies compared against another copy, an unresolved V gene accounts for under half, and the cause of the remainder is not known. Across this sample there are fewer than 200,000 clones, with approximately 94% seen only once. About 15% of the sample lies in the top ten. The sample taken for sequencing was PBMCs. The origin of the receptors is a man aged 55 to 70 with colorectal cancer.

The chain combines TRBV10-2 with TRBJ1-1, with D tentatively TRBD1 (5 bases). Trimming cost V 0 bases and J 3 bases, with 8 bases left between them. Per germline, CDR1 WSHSY and CDR2 SAAADI. The CDR3 has 14 residues. In nucleotides, the CDR3 is TGCGCCAGCAGTGAGTCTGTGGGGGACACTGAAGCTTTCTTT. As protein: CASSESVGDTEAFF.

The chain joins TRBV28 to TRBJ1-4, with D tentatively TRBD1 (6 bases). The germline V gene encodes CDR1 MDHEN and CDR2 SYDVKM. V was pared by 4 bases and J by 7 bases, with 16 bases between. CDR3 length equals 15 residues. Written as DNA, the CDR3 is TGTGCCAGCAGTTCCCCTGCAGGGGTGGGTGAAAAACTGTTTTTT. Protein: CASSSPAGVGEKLFF.

V is TRBV4-1 and J is TRBJ1-2, with D possibly TRBD1 on 5 matching bases. CDR1 is MGHRA, CDR2 YSYEKL, per germline. With 1 base removed from V and 7 bases from J, the gap between germline ends came to 13 bases. CDR3 length equals 14 residues. The CDR3 nucleotides read TGCGCCAGCAGCCAAGCCAGGGATCCTGGTGGCTACACCTTC. It specifies CASSQARDPGGYTF.

This chain's CDR3 is CSASFLIGTGNNEQFF. Here the CDR3 DNA reads TGCAGTGCTAGTTTTTTGATTGGGACAGGGAACAATGAGCAGTTCTTC. The chain carries TRBV20-1 and TRBJ2-1; 9 nucleotides agree with TRBD1. Looked up from germline, CDR1 is DFQATT and CDR2 is SNEGSKA (reference sequence). The CDR3 runs to 16 residues. Unmatched junction bases numbered 11, after V lost 3 bases and J lost 5 bases.

The chain uses TRBV7-2 and TRBJ1-2; TRBD1 might be the D (6 bases). Germline lookup yields CDR1 SGHTA and CDR2 FQGNSA. Trimming took 5 bases from V and 4 from J, leaving 14 bases between them. The CDR3 sequence is 14 residues long. The CDR3 sequence: CASSPAGGAYGYTF. CDR3 DNA: TGTGCCAGCAGCCCAGCGGGGGGCGCCTATGGCTACACCTTC.

The chain carries TRBV10-3 and TRBJ2-2; D is ambiguous. Germline CDR1 is ENHRY and CDR2 is SYGVKD. The CDR3 has 14 amino acids. V dropped 7 bases and J dropped 1 base, with 10 bases sitting between them. As DNA, the CDR3 is TGTGCCATCAAAACGCCGCAGAACACCGGGGAGCTGTTTTTT. Its translation is CAIKTPQNTGELFF.

This clone was counted once. This sequence joins TRBV5-6 and TRBJ1-1; D is unclear. The germline V and J ends were trimmed by 4 bases and 1 base, with 20 bases remaining between them. Germline V gene sequence: CDR1 SGHDT, CDR2 YYEEEE. The CDR3 runs 17 residues. The CDR3 DNA follows: TGTGCCAGCAGCACCGAACTCGTTAAGCTAACGAACACTGAAGCTTTCTTT. Translating gives CASSTELVKLTNTEAFF. Full variable domain (outside the CDR3, taken from reference TRBV5-6 and TRBJ1-1): DAGVTQSPTHLIKTRGQQVTLRCSPKSGHDTVSWYQQALGQGPQFIFQYYEEEERQRGNFPDRFSGHQFPNYSSELNVNALLLGDSALYLCASSTELVKLTNTEAFFGQGTRLTVV.

The chain links TRBV7-2 to TRBJ1-6; maybe TRBD1 (6 bases). The germline gives CDR1 SGHTA, CDR2 FQGNSA. CDR3 size: 16 residues. V shed 5 bases and J shed 2 bases, with 13 bases lying between them. The CDR3 protein is CASSPQRGTYNSPLHF. The CDR3 nucleotides read TGTGCCAGCAGCCCTCAGAGGGGGACCTATAATTCACCCCTCCACTTT.

V is TRBV10-2 and J is TRBJ2-3; D is uncertain. The germline CDR1 and CDR2 sequences are WSHSY and SAAADI. This CDR3 has 14 amino acids. Trimming took 2 bases from V and 2 from J, leaving 8 bases between them. CDR3 sequence (DNA): TGCGCCAGCAGTGAGGTCTCCAACACAGATACGCAGTATTTT. Protein product: CASSEVSNTDTQYF.

J is TRBJ2-7 and V is TRBV7-8, with TRBD1 matching over 9 bases. This CDR3 has 16 amino acids. V lost 2 bases, J lost 7 bases, and 12 bases stayed unmatched. Germline CDR1 SGHVS, CDR2 FQNEAQ. CDR3 coding DNA: TGTGCCAGCAGCTTAATTACAGGGGGCGGTTTCGGAGAGCAGTACTTC. Protein: CASSLITGGGFGEQYF.

The chain uses TRBV25-1 and TRBJ2-5, with 9 bases identical to TRBD2. Germline V gene sequence: CDR1 MGHDK, CDR2 SYGVNS. The V gene end was trimmed by 2 bases and the J gene end by 7 bases; junction bases not matched to a gene: 11. CDR3 length equals 16 residues. CDR3 sequence reads: CASSEHGGGASGTQYF. The CDR3 nucleotides read TGTGCCAGCAGTGAACATGGCGGGGGGGCGTCTGGGACCCAGTACTTC. Drawing the rest from reference TRBV25-1 and TRBJ2-5, the complete variable domain is EADIYQTPRYLVIGTGKKITLECSQTMGHDKMYWYQQDPGMELHLIHYSYGVNSTEKGDLSSESTVSRIRTEHFPLTLESARPSHTSQYLCASSEHGGGASGTQYFGPGTRLLVL.

The J gene is TRBJ2-5, the V gene TRBV3-1 (or the pseudogene TRBV3-2); 7 bases are a match to TRBD2. In germline, CDR1 is LGHDT, CDR2 YNNKEL (reference sequence). The CDR3 totals 14 residues. The junction had 4 bases not matched to a gene; V was cut back by 3 bases and J by 3 bases. CDR3 sequence reads: CASSQSGTKETQYF. The DNA for the CDR3 is TGTGCCAGCAGCCAGAGCGGGACTAAAGAGACCCAGTACTTC.

The V and J genes are TRBV27 and TRBJ2-1; D may be TRBD1 (5 bases). The CDR3 extends over 14 amino acids. Trimming removed 6 bases at V and 8 bases at J, with 17 bases between. The V gene's germline CDR1 is MNHEY and CDR2 SMNVEV (reference sequence). Written as DNA, the CDR3 is TGTGCCAGCAGCACAGGATTAGGGCCCTATGAGCAGTTCTTC. Its translation: CASSTGLGPYEQFF.

The V gene is TRBV4-1, the J gene TRBJ1-2; D gene ambiguous. CDR3 length: 17 amino acids. Germline loops: CDR1 MGHRA, CDR2 YSYEKL. Deletions cut 5 bases from V and 0 bases from J, with 19 bases between. CDR3 coding DNA: TGCGCCAGCAGCAAAGCCTCTTCCGGGCCCACTAACTATGGCTACACCTTC. This translates into CASSKASSGPTNYGYTF.

The chain has TRBV12-3 or TRBV12-4 and TRBJ1-2; tentatively, D is TRBD1 (5 bases). Trimming left V 5 bases short and J 8 bases short, with 15 bases between. The CDR3 length is 13 residues. CDR3 residues: CASSSNGGYGYTF. As DNA, the CDR3 is TGTGCCAGCAGTAGTAATGGGGGGTACGGCTACACCTTC.

The genes are TRBV7-9 and TRBJ2-1; 7 nucleotides match TRBD1. Germline values: CDR1 SEHNR, CDR2 FQNEAQ (reference sequence). V shed 1 base and J 2 bases; nucleotides not matched to a gene: 2. The CDR3 runs 15 residues. The CDR3 DNA reads as TGTGCCAGCAGCTTAGGGGACAGCACCTACAATGAGCAGTTCTTC. This encodes CASSLGDSTYNEQFF.

The chain is built from TRBV6-5 and TRBJ1-2; D perhaps matches TRBD1 (6 bases). Germline V gene sequence: CDR1 MNHEY, CDR2 SVGAGI. CDR3 length: 13 amino acids. V gave up 6 bases and J gave up 4 bases, with 12 bases separating them. The CDR3 here is CASSYTGSYGYTF. In DNA, the CDR3 is TGTGCCAGCAGCTACACAGGGTCCTATGGCTACACCTTC.

The chain is built from TRBV4-1 and TRBJ2-7; D is possibly TRBD1 or TRBD2 (5 bases each). V was trimmed by 2 bases and J by 6 bases, leaving 14 bases between them. Germline lookup yields CDR1 MGHRA and CDR2 YSYEKL. The CDR3 sequence is 14 residues long. The CDR3 bases are TGCGCCAGCAGCCAAACCCAGGGAGCCCCCGAGCAGTACTTC. Translating it yields CASSQTQGAPEQYF.

This chain joins TRBV29-1 and TRBJ2-5, with D possibly being TRBD2 (7 bases). This CDR3 contains 13 residues. Germline V gene sequence: CDR1 SQVTM, CDR2 ANQGSEA. V was pared by 4 bases and J by 5 bases, with 14 bases between. The CDR3 protein is CSVVGGEEETQYF. CDR3 nucleotides: TGCAGCGTTGTAGGGGGGGAGGAGGAGACCCAGTACTTC.

J is TRBJ1-1 and V is TRBV2; no definite D call. Germline CDR1 is SNHLY and CDR2 is FYNNEI. V lost 0 bases to trimming and J lost 4 bases, with 12 bases between them. The CDR3 runs 15 residues. The CDR3 here is CASSEAGRGGTEAFF. The CDR3, as DNA: TGTGCCAGCAGTGAAGCGGGCCGAGGTGGCACTGAAGCTTTCTTT.

This chain joins TRBV28 and TRBJ2-4; either TRBD1 or TRBD2 may fit D (5 bases each). Germline V lookup: CDR1 MDHEN, CDR2 SYDVKM. The CDR3 extends over 15 amino acids. Between the trimmed V and J ends, which lost 3 bases and 2 bases, there was a span of 11 bases. The chain's CDR3 is CASSLGVRPKNIQYF. CDR3 DNA: TGTGCCAGCAGTTTGGGGGTGAGGCCCAAAAACATTCAGTACTTC.

This clone appeared once. The rearrangement uses TRBV5-1 and TRBJ2-5, with unresolved D. V lost 2 bases and J lost 5, with 10 bases in between. The CDR3 contains 13 residues. Germline CDR1 and CDR2: SGHRS and YFSETQ. The CDR3, as DNA: TGCGCCAGCAGCTTTAGCAGGCGCGAGACCCAGTACTTC. It encodes CASSFSRRETQYF.

The gene calls are TRBV7-2 and TRBJ2-5, with 8 bases matching TRBD2. This CDR3 comprises 14 residues. The germline V gene encodes CDR1 SGHTA and CDR2 FQGNSA. With V trimmed by 7 bases and J by 4 bases, 8 bases remained unmatched. The CDR3 region has the DNA TGTGCCAGCACCCCCGGGGGGGGCCCAGAGACCCAGTACTTC. Encoded protein: CASTPGGGPETQYF.

V usage is TRBV19 and J usage is TRBJ1-5; D remains ambiguous. The length of the CDR3 is 13 residues. CDR1 is LNHDA and CDR2 is SQIVND in the germline V gene (reference sequence). V shed 3 bases and J shed 4 bases, with 7 bases lying between them. For the CDR3, the DNA is TGTGCCAGTAGTATTTATGAGAATCAGCCCCAGCATTTT. It codes for CASSIYENQPQHF.

This rearrangement joins TRBV5-1 to TRBJ2-3, with TRBD2 matching 14 bases. The CDR3 covers 16 residues. J was trimmed by 4 bases and V by 4 bases; bases with no gene match: 5. In germline, CDR1 is SGHRS, CDR2 YFSETQ. The CDR3 sequence is CASSRTSGGQPDTQYF. As DNA, the CDR3 is TGCGCCAGCAGCCGGACTAGCGGGGGGCAACCAGATACGCAGTATTTT.

V is TRBV28 and J is TRBJ2-7; 7 bases match TRBD1. Trimming removed 6 bases from V and 2 bases from J; junction bases left unmatched: 10. This CDR3 contains 15 residues. Germline CDR1 is MDHEN and CDR2 is SYDVKM. CDR3 in amino acids: CASRQTGILTYEQYF. The CDR3, as DNA: TGTGCCAGCAGACAGACAGGGATTTTAACCTACGAGCAGTACTTC.

This rearrangement joins TRBV6-2 or TRBV6-3 to TRBJ2-2; D perhaps matches TRBD2 (5 bases). Trimming pared 2 bases from V and 4 bases from J, leaving 11 bases between. CDR3 length equals 15 residues. Germline assignment: CDR1 MNHEY and CDR2 SVGEGT. The DNA of the CDR3 is TGTGCCAGCAGTTACAGGGCCGCGGGCACCGGGGAGCTGTTTTTT. This encodes CASSYRAAGTGELFF.

This clone was detected only once. This chain uses TRBV19 with TRBJ2-3; the match to TRBD1 covers 7 bases. The CDR3 consists of 15 residues. Germline V gives CDR1 LNHDA, CDR2 SQIVND (reference sequence). Unmatched junction bases numbered 6, after V lost 5 bases and J lost 1 base. The CDR3 DNA reads TGTGCCAGTAGTTTCAAACAGGGGCGCACAGATACGCAGTATTTT. Translation gives CASSFKQGRTDTQYF.

The chain uses TRBV24-1 and TRBJ1-2, with no clear D. The CDR3 sequence is 13 residues long. Trimming removed 9 bases from V and 2 bases from J, with 12 bases in between. Germline V gene lookup returns CDR1 KGHDR and CDR2 SFDVKD. CDR3 protein: CATSREQNYGYTF. CDR3 DNA sequence: TGTGCCACCTCCCGAGAGCAGAACTATGGCTACACCTTC.

The chain couples TRBV7-9 to TRBJ2-2; 10 bases are shared with TRBD1. V lost 4 bases and J lost 6; bases outside the gene matches: 8. Germline V CDR1 and CDR2: SEHNR, FQNEAQ (reference sequence). The CDR3 sequence is 16 residues long. Here the CDR3 reads CASSSRDRGFSGELFF. CDR3 nucleotide sequence: TGTGCCAGCAGCTCCCGGGACAGGGGCTTTTCCGGGGAGCTGTTTTTT.

The chain carries TRBV25-1 and TRBJ2-5, with D possibly matching TRBD1 (5 bases). The germline V and J ends were trimmed by 4 bases and 3 bases, with 12 bases remaining between them. This CDR3 has 14 residues. Germline CDR1 reads MGHDK; CDR2 reads SYGVNS. CDR3 amino acids: CASSADQGKETQYF. CDR3 sequence (DNA): TGTGCCAGCAGTGCCGACCAGGGAAAAGAGACCCAGTACTTC.

V and J are TRBV4-1 and TRBJ1-1; weak D call: TRBD1 (5 bases). CDR1 is MGHRA, CDR2 YSYEKL, per germline. This CDR3 has 14 amino acids. V dropped 6 bases and J dropped 1 base, with 12 bases sitting between them. In DNA form, the CDR3 reads TGCGCCAGCAGAGGATGGGACGGGAACACTGAAGCTTTCTTT. Encoded protein: CASRGWDGNTEAFF.